The text below deals with one T cell receptor (beta chain). The record originates from a study of glioma-infiltrating T cells after dendritic cell vaccination. Sequencing used immunoSEQ multiplex PCR; TCRdb keeps in-frame clones, though not all of them. This sample has approximately 82,000 clones, with 70% to 90% found just once. The germline V gene encodes CDR1 MDHEN and CDR2 SYDVKM. V was pared by 2 bases and J by 5 bases, with 5 bases of the junction left unmatched. This CDR3 has 15 amino acids. No glioblastoma patient carried an isocitrate dehydrogenase mutation. Blood PBMC samples: pre-vaccination, two weeks post third vaccination, and at tumor progression.

The receptor was derived from a human donor with glioblastoma. The rearrangement links TRBV28 to TRBJ2-2; 7 nucleotides match TRBD2. The specimen was blood, collected before dendritic cell vaccination. CDR3 in amino acids: CASSLPAGSTGELFF. As DNA, the CDR3 is TGTGCCAGCAGTTTACCAGCGGGAAGTACCGGGGAGCTGTTTTTT.